Presented here are 8 T cell receptor beta chains from one specimen sequenced in a study of cytomegalovirus exposure and HLA in healthy donors. PCR amplification relied on 60 Vbeta primers (plus 13 Jbeta primers). Method: immunoSEQ multiplex PCR; TCRdb's copy keeps in-frame clones and lacks some. Here the sample spans 170,000 or so clones, around 80% being singletons. What was sequenced was PBMCs. The source is a woman aged 40 to 50 in good health and CMV-seronegative.

The chain couples TRBV5-6 to TRBJ1-5; TRBD1 aligns across 8 bases. The junction had 4 bases not matched to a gene; V was cut back by 4 bases and J by 1 base. There are 15 residues in the CDR3. Germline V gives CDR1 SGHDT, CDR2 YYEEEE. In DNA, the CDR3 is TGTGCCAGCAGCCTACAGGGGGGCAGCAATCAGCCCCAGCATTTT. This encodes CASSLQGGSNQPQHF. The complete variable domain, with remaining parts taken from reference TRBV5-6 and TRBJ1-5, reads DAGVTQSPTHLIKTRGQQVTLRCSPKSGHDTVSWYQQALGQGPQFIFQYYEEEERQRGNFPDRFSGHQFPNYSSELNVNALLLGDSALYLCASSLQGGSNQPQHFGDGTRLSIL.

This chain joins TRBV28 and TRBJ2-7; D is undetermined. CDR1 and CDR2 (germline): MDHEN, SYDVKM. The length of the CDR3 is 12 residues. V was shortened by 6 bases and J by 6 bases, with 12 bases between the two germline ends. CDR3 DNA sequence: TGTGCCAGCAGCCCCCCACGGAGCGAGCAGTACTTC. It codes for CASSPPRSEQYF.

CDR3: CASSRLDRGVHNEQFF. DNA of the CDR3: TGTGCCAGCAGCCGACTCGACAGGGGGGTTCACAATGAGCAGTTCTTC. This chain uses TRBV28 with TRBJ2-1; 9 nucleotides align to TRBD1. V shed 6 bases, J shed 5 bases, and the junction held 11 bases outside the gene matches. The CDR3 consists of 16 residues. CDR1 is MDHEN, CDR2 SYDVKM, per germline.

CDR3: CAIQAGLNEQYF. The CDR3 bases are TGTGCCATCCAAGCCGGACTCAACGAGCAGTACTTC. The chain couples TRBV6-1 to TRBJ2-7; a possible D gene is TRBD2 (5 bases). Trimming pared 10 bases from V and 5 bases from J, leaving 15 bases between. Per the germline V gene, CDR1 is MNHNS and CDR2 is SASEGT. The CDR3 has 12 amino acids.

The rearrangement links TRBV2 to TRBJ2-4; D unresolved. The CDR3 runs 17 residues. The germline V gene has CDR1 SNHLY and CDR2 FYNNEI. V was shortened by 1 base and J by 0 bases, with 13 bases between the two germline ends. The CDR3, as DNA: TGTGCCAGCAGTGAAGTTGTTTTGGTGAGAGCCAAAAACATTCAGTACTTC. Its protein product is CASSEVVLVRAKNIQYF.

The V gene is TRBV5-4, the J gene TRBJ2-1, with D uncertain. Trimming pared 4 bases from V and 8 bases from J, leaving 19 bases between. This CDR3 comprises 15 residues. CDR1 is SGHNT, CDR2 YYREEE, per germline (reference sequence). CDR3 DNA sequence: TGTGCCAGCAGCGAGGCCCTCCCCACAATCGATGAGCAGTTCTTC. Residues: CASSEALPTIDEQFF.

This chain connects TRBV13 to TRBJ2-7, with 7 positions matching TRBD2. This CDR3 has 16 residues. Germline V lookup: CDR1 PRHDT, CDR2 FYEKMQ (reference sequence). Trimming took 5 bases from V and 6 from J; bases not matched to a gene: 16. DNA of the CDR3: TGTGCCAGCAGCCCCATTCGGGCTAGCGGCTTTATCGAGCAGTACTTC. It codes for CASSPIRASGFIEQYF.

The chain has TRBV5-1 and TRBJ2-1; 8 bases match TRBD1. CDR1 is SGHRS and CDR2 is YFSETQ in the germline V gene. The V and J ends lost 1 base and 2 bases, in that order; junction bases with no gene match: 5. The CDR3 consists of 16 residues. CDR3 DNA: TGCGCCAGCAGCTTGTCGGCGGGACAGGCCTACAATGAGCAGTTCTTC. It specifies CASSLSAGQAYNEQFF.